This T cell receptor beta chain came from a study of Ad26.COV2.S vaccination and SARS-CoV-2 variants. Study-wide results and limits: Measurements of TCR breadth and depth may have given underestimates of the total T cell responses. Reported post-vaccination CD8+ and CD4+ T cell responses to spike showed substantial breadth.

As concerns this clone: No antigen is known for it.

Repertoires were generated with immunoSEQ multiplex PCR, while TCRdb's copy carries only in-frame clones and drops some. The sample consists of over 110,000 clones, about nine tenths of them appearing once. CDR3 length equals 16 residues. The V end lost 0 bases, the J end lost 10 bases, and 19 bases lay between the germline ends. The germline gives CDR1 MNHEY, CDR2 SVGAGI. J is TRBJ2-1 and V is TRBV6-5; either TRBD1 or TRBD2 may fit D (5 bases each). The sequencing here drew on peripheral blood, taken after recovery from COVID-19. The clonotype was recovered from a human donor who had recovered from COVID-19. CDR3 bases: TGTGCCAGCAGTTACTCGGAGGAATTAACAGGTAACGAGCAGTTCTTC. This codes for CASSYSEELTGNEQFF.